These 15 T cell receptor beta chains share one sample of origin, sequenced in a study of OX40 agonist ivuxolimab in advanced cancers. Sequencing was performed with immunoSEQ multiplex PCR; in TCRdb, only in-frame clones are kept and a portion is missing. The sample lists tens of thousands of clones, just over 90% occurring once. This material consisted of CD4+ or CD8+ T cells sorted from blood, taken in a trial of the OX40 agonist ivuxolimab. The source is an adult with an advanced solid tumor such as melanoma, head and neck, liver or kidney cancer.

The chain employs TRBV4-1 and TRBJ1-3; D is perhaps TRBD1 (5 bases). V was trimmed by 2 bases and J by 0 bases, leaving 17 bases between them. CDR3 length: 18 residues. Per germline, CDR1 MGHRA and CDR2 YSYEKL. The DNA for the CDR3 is TGCGCCAGCAGCCAAATCTCCTACGGGGGGTCCTCTGGAAACACCATATATTTT. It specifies CASSQISYGGSSGNTIYF.

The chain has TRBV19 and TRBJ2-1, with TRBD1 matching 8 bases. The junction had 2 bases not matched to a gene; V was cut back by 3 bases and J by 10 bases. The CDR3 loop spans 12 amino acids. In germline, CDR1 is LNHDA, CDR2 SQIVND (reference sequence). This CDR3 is CASSMGTGEQFF. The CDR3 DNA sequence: TGTGCCAGTAGTATGGGGACAGGCGAGCAGTTCTTC.

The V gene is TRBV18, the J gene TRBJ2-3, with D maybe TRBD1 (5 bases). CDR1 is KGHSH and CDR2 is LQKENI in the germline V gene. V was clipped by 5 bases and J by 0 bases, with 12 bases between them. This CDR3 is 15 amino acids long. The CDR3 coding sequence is TGTGCCAGCTCAACCCGACAGCTTAGCACAGATACGCAGTATTTT. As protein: CASSTRQLSTDTQYF.

The CDR3 bases are TGTGCCACCAGCCGAAGACTAGCGGGAGGAGATACGCAGTATTTT. Protein: CATSRRLAGGDTQYF. This chain links TRBV15 with TRBJ2-3; 13 bases align to TRBD2. Trimming at V came to 5 bases and at J to 5 bases, leaving 4 bases not matched to a gene. Germline V gives CDR1 LNHNV, CDR2 YYDKDF (reference sequence). The CDR3 runs to 15 residues.

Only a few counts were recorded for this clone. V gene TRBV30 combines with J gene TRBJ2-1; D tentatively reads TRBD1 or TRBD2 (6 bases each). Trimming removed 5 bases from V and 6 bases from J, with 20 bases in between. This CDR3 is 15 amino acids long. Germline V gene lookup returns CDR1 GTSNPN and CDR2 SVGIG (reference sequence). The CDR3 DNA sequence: TGTGCCTGGGGAGTTAGGGGGAGGTTGGCCAATGAGCAGTTCTTC. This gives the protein CAWGVRGRLANEQFF.

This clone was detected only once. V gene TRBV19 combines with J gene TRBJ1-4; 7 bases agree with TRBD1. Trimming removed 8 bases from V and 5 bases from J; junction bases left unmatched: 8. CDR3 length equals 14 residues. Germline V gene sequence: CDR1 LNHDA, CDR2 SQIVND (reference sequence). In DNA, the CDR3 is TGTGCCAGTGGGTGGACAGGAGTAAATGAAAAACTGTTTTTT. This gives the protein CASGWTGVNEKLFF.

The DNA for the CDR3 is TGTGCCAGCAGCGCCGGCGGGGAGCTGTTTTTT. Translation gives CASSAGGELFF. The rearrangement joins TRBV5-6 to TRBJ2-2; no clear D. Between the trimmed V and J ends, which lost 4 bases and 7 bases, there was a span of 5 bases. This CDR3 has 11 residues. CDR1 is SGHDT and CDR2 is YYEEEE in the germline V gene. The full variable domain, its missing parts supplied by reference TRBV5-6 and TRBJ2-2, is DAGVTQSPTHLIKTRGQQVTLRCSPKSGHDTVSWYQQALGQGPQFIFQYYEEEERQRGNFPDRFSGHQFPNYSSELNVNALLLGDSALYLCASSAGGELFFGEGSRLTVL.

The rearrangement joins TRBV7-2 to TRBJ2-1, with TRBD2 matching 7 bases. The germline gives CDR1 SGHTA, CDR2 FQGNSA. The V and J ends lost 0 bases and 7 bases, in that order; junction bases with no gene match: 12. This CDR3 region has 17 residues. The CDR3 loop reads CASSLAPGGRRGNEQFF. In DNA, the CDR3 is TGTGCCAGCAGCTTAGCGCCGGGCGGGAGAAGAGGGAATGAGCAGTTCTTC.

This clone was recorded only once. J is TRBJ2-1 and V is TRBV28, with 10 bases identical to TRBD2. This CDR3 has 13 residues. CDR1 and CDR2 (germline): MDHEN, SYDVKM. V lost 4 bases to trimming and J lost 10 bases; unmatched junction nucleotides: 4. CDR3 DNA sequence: TGTGCCAGCAGTTCTAGCGGGAGAGGCGAGCAGTTCTTC. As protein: CASSSSGRGEQFF.

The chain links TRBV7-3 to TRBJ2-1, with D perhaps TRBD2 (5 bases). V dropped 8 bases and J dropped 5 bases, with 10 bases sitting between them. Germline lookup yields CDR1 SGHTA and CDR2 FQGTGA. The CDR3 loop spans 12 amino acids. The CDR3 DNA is TGTGCCAGCGGGAGATGGGACAATGAGCAGTTCTTC. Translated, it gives CASGRWDNEQFF.

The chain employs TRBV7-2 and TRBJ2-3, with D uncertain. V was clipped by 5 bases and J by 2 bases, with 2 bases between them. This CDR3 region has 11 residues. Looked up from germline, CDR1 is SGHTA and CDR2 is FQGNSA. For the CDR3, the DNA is TGTGCCAGCAGCGTCACAGATACGCAGTATTTT. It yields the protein CASSVTDTQYF. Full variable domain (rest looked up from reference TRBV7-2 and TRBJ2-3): GAGVSQSPSNKVTEKGKDVELRCDPISGHTALYWYRQSLGQGLEFLIYFQGNSAPDKSGLPSDRFSAERTGGSVSTLTIQRTQQEDSAVYLCASSVTDTQYFGPGTRLTVL.

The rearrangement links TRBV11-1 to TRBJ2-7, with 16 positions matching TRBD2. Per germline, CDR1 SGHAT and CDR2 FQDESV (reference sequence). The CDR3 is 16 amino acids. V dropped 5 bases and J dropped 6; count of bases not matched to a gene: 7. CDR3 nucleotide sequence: TGTGCCAGCAGCCGCGGGACTAGCGGGAGGGCCACCGAGCAGTACTTC. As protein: CASSRGTSGRATEQYF.

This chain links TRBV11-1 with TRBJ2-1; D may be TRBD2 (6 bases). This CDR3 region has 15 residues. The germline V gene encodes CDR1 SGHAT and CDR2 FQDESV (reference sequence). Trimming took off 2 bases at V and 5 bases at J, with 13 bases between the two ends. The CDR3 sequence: CASSLRSGLHNEQFF. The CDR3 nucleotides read TGTGCCAGCAGCTTACGAAGCGGGCTACACAATGAGCAGTTCTTC.

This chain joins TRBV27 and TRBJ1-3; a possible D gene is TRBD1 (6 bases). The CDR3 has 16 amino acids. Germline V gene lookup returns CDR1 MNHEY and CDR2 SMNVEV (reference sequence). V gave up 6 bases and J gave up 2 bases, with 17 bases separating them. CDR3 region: CASSPFLGGPGNTIYF. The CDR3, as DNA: TGTGCCAGCAGCCCCTTCCTAGGGGGGCCTGGAAACACCATATATTTT.

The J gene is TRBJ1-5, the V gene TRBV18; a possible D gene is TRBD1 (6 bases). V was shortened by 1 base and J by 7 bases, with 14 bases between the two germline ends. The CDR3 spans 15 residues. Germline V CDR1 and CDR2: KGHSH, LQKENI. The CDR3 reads CASSPLGADTQPQHF. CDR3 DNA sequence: TGTGCCAGCTCACCACTGGGGGCGGATACACAGCCCCAGCATTTT.